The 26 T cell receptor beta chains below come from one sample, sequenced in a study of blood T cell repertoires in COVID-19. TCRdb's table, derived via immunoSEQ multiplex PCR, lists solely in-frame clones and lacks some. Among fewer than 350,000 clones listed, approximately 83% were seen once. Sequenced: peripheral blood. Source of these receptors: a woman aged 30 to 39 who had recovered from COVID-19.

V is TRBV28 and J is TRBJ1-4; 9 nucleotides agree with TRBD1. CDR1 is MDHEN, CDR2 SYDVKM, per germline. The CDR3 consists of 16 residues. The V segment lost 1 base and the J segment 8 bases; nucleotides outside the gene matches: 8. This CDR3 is CASSLSIGTGLEKLFF. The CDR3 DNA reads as TGTGCCAGCAGTTTATCGATAGGGACAGGGCTAGAAAAACTGTTTTTT.

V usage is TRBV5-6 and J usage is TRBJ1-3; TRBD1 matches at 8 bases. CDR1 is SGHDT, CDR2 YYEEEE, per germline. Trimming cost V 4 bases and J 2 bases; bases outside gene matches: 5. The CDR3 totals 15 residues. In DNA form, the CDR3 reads TGTGCCAGCAGCAGTGACAGGGGAGCTGGAAACACCATATATTTT. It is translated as CASSSDRGAGNTIYF.

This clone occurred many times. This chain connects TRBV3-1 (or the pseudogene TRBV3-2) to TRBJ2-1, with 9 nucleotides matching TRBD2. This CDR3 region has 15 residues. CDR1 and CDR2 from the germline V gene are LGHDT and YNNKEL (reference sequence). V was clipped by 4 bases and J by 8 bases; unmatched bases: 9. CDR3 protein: CASSPRSSGRDEQFF. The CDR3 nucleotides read TGTGCCAGCAGCCCGCGGAGTAGCGGGAGAGATGAGCAGTTCTTC.

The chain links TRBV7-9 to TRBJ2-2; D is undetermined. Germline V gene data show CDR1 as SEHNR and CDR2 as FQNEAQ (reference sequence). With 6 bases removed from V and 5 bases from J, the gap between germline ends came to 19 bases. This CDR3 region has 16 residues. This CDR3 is CASSTLETRITGELFF. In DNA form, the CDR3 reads TGTGCCAGCAGTACATTAGAGACACGGATAACCGGGGAGCTGTTTTTT. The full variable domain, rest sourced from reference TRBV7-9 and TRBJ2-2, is DTGVSQNPRHKITKRGQNVTFRCDPISEHNRLYWYRQTLGQGPEFLTYFQNEAQLEKSRLLSDRFSAERPKGSFSTLEIQRTEQGDSAMYLCASSTLETRITGELFFGEGSRLTVL.

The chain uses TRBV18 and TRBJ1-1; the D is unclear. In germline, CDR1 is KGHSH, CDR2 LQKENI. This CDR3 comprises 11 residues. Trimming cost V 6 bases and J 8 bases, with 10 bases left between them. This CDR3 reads CASSPLGEAFF. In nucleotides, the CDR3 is TGTGCCAGCTCGCCATTGGGCGAAGCTTTCTTT.

CDR3 DNA sequence: TGTGCCTCGTGGGGCTCCTACCCCAATTCACCCCTCCACTTT. This encodes CASWGSYPNSPLHF. The chain links TRBV6-5 to TRBJ1-6; weak D call: TRBD1 (5 bases). CDR1 is MNHEY and CDR2 is SVGAGI in the germline V gene. The CDR3 is 14 residues long. Trimming stripped 11 bases from V and 7 bases from J, with 18 bases between.

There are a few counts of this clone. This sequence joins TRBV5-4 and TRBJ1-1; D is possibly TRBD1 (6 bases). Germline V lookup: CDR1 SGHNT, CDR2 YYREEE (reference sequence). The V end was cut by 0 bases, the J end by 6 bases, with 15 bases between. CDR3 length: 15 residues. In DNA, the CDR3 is TGTGCCAGCAGCTTGGTAGTCAGGGGAGTATCTGAAGCTTTCTTT. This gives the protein CASSLVVRGVSEAFF.

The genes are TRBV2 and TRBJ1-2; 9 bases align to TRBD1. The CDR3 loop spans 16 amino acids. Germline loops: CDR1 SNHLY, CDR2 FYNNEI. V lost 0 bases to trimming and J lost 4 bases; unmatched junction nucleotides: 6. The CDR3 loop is CASSEAPGTGSYGYTF. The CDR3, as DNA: TGTGCCAGCAGTGAAGCACCCGGGACAGGGAGCTATGGCTACACCTTC. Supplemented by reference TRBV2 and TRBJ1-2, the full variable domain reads EPEVTQTPSHQVTQMGQEVILRCVPISNHLYFYWYRQILGQKVEFLVSFYNNEISEKSEIFDDQFSVERPDGSNFTLKIRSTKLEDSAMYFCASSEAPGTGSYGYTFGSGTRLTVV.

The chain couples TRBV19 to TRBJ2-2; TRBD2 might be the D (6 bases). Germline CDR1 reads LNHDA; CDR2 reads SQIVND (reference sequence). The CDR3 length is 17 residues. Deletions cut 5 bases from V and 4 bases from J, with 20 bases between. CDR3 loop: CASSGRGLGLGTGELFF. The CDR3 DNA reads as TGTGCCAGTAGTGGCCGCGGACTGGGACTGGGCACCGGGGAGCTGTTTTTT.

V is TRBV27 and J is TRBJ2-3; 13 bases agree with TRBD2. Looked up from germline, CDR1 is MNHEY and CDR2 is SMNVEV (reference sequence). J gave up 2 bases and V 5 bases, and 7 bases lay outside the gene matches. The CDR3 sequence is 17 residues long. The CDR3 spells CASSRPGLAGATDTQYF. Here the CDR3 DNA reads TGTGCCAGCAGTCGCCCAGGACTAGCGGGAGCCACAGATACGCAGTATTTT.

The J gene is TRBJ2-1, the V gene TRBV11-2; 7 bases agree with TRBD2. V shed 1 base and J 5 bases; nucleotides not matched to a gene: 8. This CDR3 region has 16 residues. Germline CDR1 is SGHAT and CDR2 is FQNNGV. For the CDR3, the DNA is TGTGCCAGCAGCTTAGGCGGGAGAGATTACCACAATGAGCAGTTCTTC. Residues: CASSLGGRDYHNEQFF.

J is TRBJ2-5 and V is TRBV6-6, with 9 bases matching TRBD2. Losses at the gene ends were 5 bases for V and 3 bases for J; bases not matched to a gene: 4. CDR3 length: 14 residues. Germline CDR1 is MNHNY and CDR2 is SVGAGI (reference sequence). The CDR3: CASSKREVKETQYF. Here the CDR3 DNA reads TGTGCCAGCAGTAAGCGGGAGGTAAAAGAGACCCAGTACTTC.

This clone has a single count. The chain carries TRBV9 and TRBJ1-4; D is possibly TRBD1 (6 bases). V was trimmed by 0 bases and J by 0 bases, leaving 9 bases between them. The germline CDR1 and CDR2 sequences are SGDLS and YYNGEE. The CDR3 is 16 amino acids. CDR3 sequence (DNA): TGTGCCAGCAGCGTAGGCCAGGGGACAACTAATGAAAAACTGTTTTTT. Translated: CASSVGQGTTNEKLFF.

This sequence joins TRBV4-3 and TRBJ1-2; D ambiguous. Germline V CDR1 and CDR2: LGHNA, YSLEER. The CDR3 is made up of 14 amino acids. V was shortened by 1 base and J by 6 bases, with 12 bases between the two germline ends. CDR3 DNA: TGCGCCAGCAGCCAAGTTAGAGCCGCGGATGGCTACACCTTC. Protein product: CASSQVRAADGYTF.

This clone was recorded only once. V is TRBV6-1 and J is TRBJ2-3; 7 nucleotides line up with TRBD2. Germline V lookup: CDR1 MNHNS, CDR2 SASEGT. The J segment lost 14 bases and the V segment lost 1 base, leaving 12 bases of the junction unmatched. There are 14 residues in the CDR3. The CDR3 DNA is TGTGCCAGCAGTGAAGATCACGGACTAGTTTTTGGGTATTTT. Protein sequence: CASSEDHGLVFGYF.

The CDR3 is CASSSRQTYEAFF. In DNA form, the CDR3 reads TGTGCCAGCAGCTCCCGACAGACCTATGAAGCTTTCTTT. The chain joins TRBV7-9 to TRBJ1-1; D is perhaps TRBD1 (5 bases). The CDR3 runs 13 residues. CDR1 and CDR2 (germline): SEHNR, FQNEAQ (reference sequence). The V and J ends lost 4 bases and 7 bases respectively, with 13 bases between them.

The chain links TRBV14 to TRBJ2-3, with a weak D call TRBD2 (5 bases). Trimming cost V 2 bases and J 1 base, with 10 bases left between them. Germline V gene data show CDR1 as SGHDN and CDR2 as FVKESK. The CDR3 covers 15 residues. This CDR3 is CASSQWGVRTDTQYF. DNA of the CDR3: TGTGCCAGCAGCCAATGGGGAGTACGCACAGATACGCAGTATTTT.

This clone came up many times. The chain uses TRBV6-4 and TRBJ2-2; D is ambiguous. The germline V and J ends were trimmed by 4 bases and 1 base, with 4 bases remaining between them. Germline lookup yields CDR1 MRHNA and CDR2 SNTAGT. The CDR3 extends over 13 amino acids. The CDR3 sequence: CASSVQNTGELFF. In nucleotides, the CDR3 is TGTGCCAGCAGTGTACAGAACACCGGGGAGCTGTTTTTT.

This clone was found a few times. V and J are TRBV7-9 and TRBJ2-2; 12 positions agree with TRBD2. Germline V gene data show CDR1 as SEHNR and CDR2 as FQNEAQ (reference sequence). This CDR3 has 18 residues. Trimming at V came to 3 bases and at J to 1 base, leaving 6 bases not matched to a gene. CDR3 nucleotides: TGTGCCAGCAGCTTGACTAGCGGGAGTTTGGTGAACACCGGGGAGCTGTTTTTT. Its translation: CASSLTSGSLVNTGELFF.

CDR3 coding DNA: TGTGCCAGCAGCCGAGCCTATCAGCCCCAGCATTTT. Translated: CASSRAYQPQHF. This sequence joins TRBV6-2 or TRBV6-3 and TRBJ1-5; D remains unclear. The CDR3 length is 12 residues. Between the trimmed V and J ends, which lost 6 bases and 5 bases, there was a span of 8 bases. The germline gives CDR1 MNHEY, CDR2 SVGEGT.

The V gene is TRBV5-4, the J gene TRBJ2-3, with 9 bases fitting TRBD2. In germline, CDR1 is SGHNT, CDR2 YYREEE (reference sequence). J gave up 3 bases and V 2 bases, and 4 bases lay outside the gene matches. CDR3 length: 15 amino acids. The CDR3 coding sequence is TGTGCCAGCAGCTTTGGTAGCGGGAGAACAGATACGCAGTATTTT. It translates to CASSFGSGRTDTQYF. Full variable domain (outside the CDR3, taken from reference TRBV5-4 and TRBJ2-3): ETGVTQSPTHLIKTRGQQVTLRCSSQSGHNTVSWYQQALGQGPQFIFQYYREEENGRGNFPPRFSGLQFPNYSSELNVNALELDDSALYLCASSFGSGRTDTQYFGPGTRLTVL.

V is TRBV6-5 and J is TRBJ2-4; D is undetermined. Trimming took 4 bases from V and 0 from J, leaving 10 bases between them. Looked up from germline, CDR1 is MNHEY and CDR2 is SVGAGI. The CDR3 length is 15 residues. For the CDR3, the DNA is TGTGCCAGCAGTTCCTTAGAATTAGCCAAAAACATTCAGTACTTC. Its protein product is CASSSLELAKNIQYF.

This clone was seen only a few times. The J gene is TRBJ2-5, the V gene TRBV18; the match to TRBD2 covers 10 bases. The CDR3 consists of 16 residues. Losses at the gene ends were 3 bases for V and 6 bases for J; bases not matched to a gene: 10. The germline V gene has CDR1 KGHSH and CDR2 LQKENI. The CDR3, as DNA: TGTGCCAGCTCACCTCTCGGACTAGCGGAAGTCAAGACCCAGTACTTC. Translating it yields CASSPLGLAEVKTQYF.

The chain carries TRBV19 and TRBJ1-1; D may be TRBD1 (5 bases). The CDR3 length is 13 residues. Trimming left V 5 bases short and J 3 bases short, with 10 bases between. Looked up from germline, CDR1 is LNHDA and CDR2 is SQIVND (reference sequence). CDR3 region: CASSLRTYTEAFF. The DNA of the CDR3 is TGTGCCAGTAGTCTCCGGACATACACTGAAGCTTTCTTT.

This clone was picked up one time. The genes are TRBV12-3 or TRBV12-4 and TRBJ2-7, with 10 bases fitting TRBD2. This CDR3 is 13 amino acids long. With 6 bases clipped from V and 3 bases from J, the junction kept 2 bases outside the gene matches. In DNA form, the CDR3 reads TGTGCCAGCAGGCCTAGCGGGAGCTACGAGCAGTACTTC. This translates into CASRPSGSYEQYF.

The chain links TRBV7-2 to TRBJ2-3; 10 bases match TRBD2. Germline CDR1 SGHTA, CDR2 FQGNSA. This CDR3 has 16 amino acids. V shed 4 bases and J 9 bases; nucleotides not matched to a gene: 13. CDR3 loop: CASSSTAGGPVGTQYF. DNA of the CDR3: TGTGCCAGCAGCTCTACAGCGGGAGGGCCGGTGGGGACGCAGTATTTT.